This TCR beta chain was observed in a study of CD8+CD57+ T cells in acquired aplastic anemia. Only patients with CD8+CD57+ cell expansion on flow cytometry were chosen for sequencing. Germline CDR1 reads LNHNV; CDR2 reads YYDKDF (reference sequence). The CDR3 length is 15 residues. Germline trimming cut 1 base from V and 6 bases from J; bases unmatched to any gene: 7. TCR beta VDJ and CDR3 were profiled, and genomic DNA was the template. TCRdb reprocessed the reads via MiXCR and lists one record per CDR3 protein. The repertoire consists of over 150,000 distinct CDR3 sequences, with less than 65% occurring once and the leading ten covering approximately 40%. This clonotype was counted only a few times.

The sequenced material came from sorted CD4+, CD8+, or CD8+CD57+ T cells (not recorded which) from PBMCs. The chain recombines TRBV15 with TRBJ2-7, with 9 positions matching TRBD1. The source is a human donor with aplastic anemia. DNA for the CDR3: TGTGCCACCAGCAGAGTAGGTGGGACAGGGCGCGAGCAGTACTTC. It translates to CATSRVGGTGREQYF.